The 28 T cell receptor beta chains given below trace back to one sample, sequenced in a study of CD8+ T cells in alopecia areata. RNA extraction was followed by reverse transcription into cDNA, which acted as the sequencing template. Some clones are missing from TCRdb's copy, which holds only in-frame ones; the method was immunoSEQ multiplex PCR. The sample holds 130,000 or so clones, about 51% seen once. The specimen sequenced was NKG2D-low CD8+ T cells sorted from blood. The receptors were sampled from a human donor with alopecia areata.

V gene TRBV27 combines with J gene TRBJ2-3, with 13 bases aligning to TRBD2. The CDR3 extends over 15 amino acids. With V trimmed by 5 bases and J by 6 bases, 5 bases remained unmatched. Germline CDR1 and CDR2: MNHEY and SMNVEV (reference sequence). Written as DNA, the CDR3 is TGTGCCAGCAGTACTAGCGGGGGGGCAAGGGATACGCAGTATTTT. It codes for CASSTSGGARDTQYF.

Turning to this clone: Other DNA sequences of this sample code for an identical CDR3. V is TRBV30 and J is TRBJ1-2; 10 bases align to TRBD1. The CDR3 runs 13 residues. Germline CDR1 reads GTSNPN; CDR2 reads SVGIG (reference sequence). Trimming removed 0 bases from V and 6 bases from J; junction bases left unmatched: 1. CDR3 protein: CAWSVGTGDGYTF. The DNA for the CDR3 is TGTGCCTGGAGTGTAGGGACAGGGGATGGCTACACCTTC. Variable domain in full (rest from reference TRBV30 and TRBJ1-2): SQTIHQWPATLVQPVGSPLSLECTVEGTSNPNLYWYRQAAGRGLQLLFYSVGIGQISSEVPQNLSASRPQDRQFILSSKKLLLSDSGFYLCAWSVGTGDGYTFGSGTRLTVV.

This clone was recorded a few times. V usage is TRBV29-1 and J usage is TRBJ1-2; 9 bases fit TRBD1. After removal of 4 bases from V and 8 bases from J, the junction contained 2 bases not matched to a gene. CDR3 size: 11 residues. CDR1 is SQVTM, CDR2 ANQGSEA, per germline. CDR3 sequence (DNA): TGCAGCGTTGGGGACAGGGAAGGCTACACCTTC. It is translated as CSVGDREGYTF.

The V gene is TRBV30, the J gene TRBJ1-1; D might be TRBD1 (5 bases). Germline V lookup: CDR1 GTSNPN, CDR2 SVGIG (reference sequence). The CDR3 sequence is 16 residues long. V lost 1 base and J 1 base, leaving 16 bases between the germline ends. CDR3 amino acids: CAWSARTSLENTEAFF. In nucleotides, the CDR3 is TGTGCCTGGAGTGCCCGGACATCACTTGAGAACACTGAAGCTTTCTTT. Filled out from reference TRBV30 and TRBJ1-1, the complete variable domain reads SQTIHQWPATLVQPVGSPLSLECTVEGTSNPNLYWYRQAAGRGLQLLFYSVGIGQISSEVPQNLSASRPQDRQFILSSKKLLLSDSGFYLCAWSARTSLENTEAFFGQGTRLTVV.

This clone turned up a few times. The chain links TRBV9 to TRBJ1-2; D unresolved. V lost 6 bases and J lost 8, with 14 bases in between. The CDR3 is 12 amino acids. CDR1 is SGDLS and CDR2 is YYNGEE in the germline V gene. CDR3 loop: CASTGNAKGYTF. The CDR3, as DNA: TGTGCCAGCACCGGGAATGCGAAGGGCTACACCTTC.

The chain couples TRBV5-1 to TRBJ2-5; 9 nucleotides agree with TRBD1. Germline CDR1 SGHRS, CDR2 YFSETQ. The CDR3 has 14 amino acids. V gave up 6 bases and J gave up 2 bases; unmatched junction bases: 5. CDR3 bases: TGCGCCAGCACTGGGGACAGGGCGCAAGAGACCCAGTACTTC. It is translated as CASTGDRAQETQYF.

The rearrangement links TRBV2 to TRBJ2-7; D gene uncertain. The CDR3 consists of 13 residues. Germline-derived CDR1 and CDR2 are SNHLY and FYNNEI. With 7 bases removed from V and 3 bases from J, the gap between germline ends came to 13 bases. The CDR3 reads CASTPRDVYEQYF. The CDR3 nucleotides read TGTGCCAGCACCCCCAGAGACGTCTACGAGCAGTACTTC.

This chain uses TRBV29-1 with TRBJ2-2; D gene uncertain. Germline CDR1 is SQVTM and CDR2 is ANQGSEA. This CDR3 contains 12 residues. Between the trimmed V and J ends, which lost 6 bases and 6 bases, there was a span of 11 bases. The DNA of the CDR3 is TGCAGCGTCCCTAAAATGGCCGGGGAGCTGTTTTTT. Encoded protein: CSVPKMAGELFF.

In this sample, this clone turned up a few times. The chain combines TRBV7-9 with TRBJ2-7, with unresolved D. Trimming pared 5 bases from V and 4 bases from J, leaving 9 bases between. The CDR3 extends over 12 amino acids. Per germline, CDR1 SEHNR and CDR2 FQNEAQ (reference sequence). The CDR3: CASSARNYEQYF. Written as DNA, the CDR3 is TGTGCCAGCAGCGCGAGGAATTACGAGCAGTACTTC.

This chain connects TRBV6-5 to TRBJ1-1; D not certain. Germline CDR1 reads MNHEY; CDR2 reads SVGAGI. The CDR3 length is 14 residues. With 10 bases removed from V and 1 base from J, the gap between germline ends came to 16 bases. The CDR3 bases are TGTGCCACCAAGAACTGGTCGGCGAACACTGAAGCTTTCTTT. Amino acids: CATKNWSANTEAFF.

This clone was picked up a small number of times. The chain uses TRBV14 and TRBJ2-2; the D gene is possibly TRBD2 (5 bases). Trimming took off 3 bases at V and 1 base at J, with 6 bases between the two ends. The CDR3 has 14 amino acids. The germline CDR1 and CDR2 sequences are SGHDN and FVKESK. As DNA, the CDR3 is TGTGCCAGCAGCCAGGAGGAGAACACCGGGGAGCTGTTTTTT. Translated: CASSQEENTGELFF. The full variable domain, completed using reference TRBV14 and TRBJ2-2, is EAGVTQFPSHSVIEKGQTVTLRCDPISGHDNLYWYRRVMGKEIKFLLHFVKESKQDESGMPNNRFLAERTGGTYSTLKVQPAELEDSGVYFCASSQEENTGELFFGEGSRLTVL.

The chain joins TRBV6-5 to TRBJ1-1, with no clear D. The CDR3 is 14 residues long. V was trimmed by 4 bases and J by 1 base, leaving 10 bases between them. In germline, CDR1 is MNHEY, CDR2 SVGAGI. The CDR3 reads CASSWVEGNTEAFF. The CDR3 nucleotides read TGTGCCAGCAGTTGGGTAGAAGGGAACACTGAAGCTTTCTTT.

V and J are TRBV2 and TRBJ2-5; D unresolved. Looked up from germline, CDR1 is SNHLY and CDR2 is FYNNEI. V lost 2 bases to trimming and J lost 1 base, with 8 bases between them. CDR3 length: 14 amino acids. CDR3 bases: TGTGCCAGCAGTGAACTACCCCCCCAAGAGACCCAGTACTTC. It yields the protein CASSELPPQETQYF.

The chain recombines TRBV9 with TRBJ2-3; 7 bases are shared with TRBD1. The V gene end was trimmed by 5 bases and the J gene end by 3 bases; junction bases not matched to a gene: 12. The germline V gene encodes CDR1 SGDLS and CDR2 YYNGEE. The CDR3 is 16 residues long. The CDR3 loop is CASSLQGEIRTDTQYF. The CDR3 nucleotides read TGTGCCAGCAGTCTTCAGGGGGAGATAAGGACAGATACGCAGTATTTT.

This chain uses TRBV29-1 with TRBJ2-7, with unresolved D. The CDR3 has 10 amino acids. Germline V gene sequence: CDR1 SQVTM, CDR2 ANQGSEA. CDR3 coding DNA: TGCAGTGTGAGGACGGGCGAGCAGTACTTC. The encoded protein is CSVRTGEQYF.

This clone was found a few times. The chain carries TRBV28 and TRBJ2-3, with D maybe TRBD2 (6 bases). CDR1 is MDHEN and CDR2 is SYDVKM in the germline V gene. The CDR3 consists of 16 residues. The V and J ends lost 5 bases and 5 bases respectively, with 20 bases between them. As DNA, the CDR3 is TGTGCCAGCAGTGCGGGACTCGGGCCGACAAGAGATACGCAGTATTTT. Translation gives CASSAGLGPTRDTQYF.

The chain combines TRBV27 with TRBJ1-5; D is perhaps TRBD1 (5 bases). Trimming removed 2 bases from V and 7 bases from J, with 12 bases in between. The CDR3 has 14 amino acids. The germline CDR1 and CDR2 sequences are MNHEY and SMNVEV (reference sequence). The CDR3 nucleotides read TGTGCCAGCAGTTTAAGGGGAGCGGGGCAGCCCCAGCATTTT. This codes for CASSLRGAGQPQHF.

The V gene is TRBV29-1, the J gene TRBJ2-7; D gene ambiguous. The CDR3 loop spans 11 amino acids. V was trimmed by 4 bases and J by 3 bases, leaving 7 bases between them. CDR1 is SQVTM and CDR2 is ANQGSEA in the germline V gene. CDR3 amino acids: CSVALYYEQYF. The DNA of the CDR3 is TGCAGCGTTGCACTTTACTACGAGCAGTACTTC.

This clone showed up just a few times. The V and J genes are TRBV5-1 and TRBJ2-3; 7 bases line up with TRBD2. CDR1 is SGHRS, CDR2 YFSETQ, per germline. The length of the CDR3 is 15 residues. Trimming at V came to 0 bases and at J to 1 base, leaving 2 bases not matched to a gene. CDR3 loop: CASSLVAGGTDTQYF. CDR3 nucleotides: TGCGCCAGCAGCTTGGTTGCGGGGGGCACAGATACGCAGTATTTT.

The J gene is TRBJ2-1, the V gene TRBV29-1; D unresolved. CDR3 length equals 13 residues. The germline V gene encodes CDR1 SQVTM and CDR2 ANQGSEA. V was cut by 4 bases and J by 6 bases, with 13 bases left in between. The CDR3 is CSVVPSRPNEQFF. The CDR3 nucleotides read TGCAGCGTTGTCCCTAGTCGTCCCAATGAGCAGTTCTTC.

The chain joins TRBV29-1 to TRBJ1-2, with TRBD1 matching over 10 bases. Trimming took 0 bases from V and 7 from J; bases not matched to a gene: 11. The CDR3 is 16 amino acids. The germline gives CDR1 SQVTM, CDR2 ANQGSEA. CDR3 nucleotide sequence: TGCAGCGTTGAAGATTCCCCACGGGACAGGGGTTTTGGCTACACCTTC. Its translation: CSVEDSPRDRGFGYTF.

The chain links TRBV27 to TRBJ2-7; weak D call: TRBD2 (6 bases). With 2 bases removed from V and 1 base from J, the gap between germline ends came to 12 bases. CDR1 MNHEY and CDR2 SMNVEV come from the germline V gene (reference sequence). The CDR3 is 15 residues long. The CDR3 is CASSLMSGPSYEQYF. For the CDR3, the DNA is TGTGCCAGCAGTTTAATGAGCGGGCCATCCTACGAGCAGTACTTC.

This clone has more than one count but fewer than ten. The chain uses TRBV25-1 and TRBJ1-2, with D unclear. V shed 1 base and J shed 4 bases, with 10 bases lying between them. This CDR3 is 14 amino acids long. Germline assignment: CDR1 MGHDK and CDR2 SYGVNS. CDR3 DNA: TGTGCCAGCAGTGAATCGGTGGGTTTCTATGGCTACACCTTC. It translates to CASSESVGFYGYTF.

The J gene is TRBJ2-5, the V gene TRBV4-1, with TRBD1 identical over 9 bases. Trimming at V came to 3 bases and at J to 5 bases, leaving 13 bases not matched to a gene. This CDR3 region has 17 residues. Germline V gives CDR1 MGHRA, CDR2 YSYEKL. The CDR3 DNA reads as TGCGCCAGCAGCCAGGCTCCACCGGGACAGGGCCCGGAGACCCAGTACTTC. Its translation: CASSQAPPGQGPETQYF.

This chain connects TRBV30 to TRBJ2-1; tentatively, D is TRBD1 (5 bases). V lost 5 bases to trimming and J lost 7 bases, with 15 bases between them. The germline V gene has CDR1 GTSNPN and CDR2 SVGIG (reference sequence). The CDR3 length is 13 residues. This chain's CDR3 is CAWQQVEVNEQFF. The CDR3 bases are TGTGCCTGGCAACAGGTAGAAGTTAATGAGCAGTTCTTC.

The chain uses TRBV27 and TRBJ1-2; D might be TRBD1 (6 bases). This CDR3 is 14 amino acids long. V was cut by 0 bases and J by 8 bases, with 13 bases left in between. Germline assignment: CDR1 MNHEY and CDR2 SMNVEV (reference sequence). In nucleotides, the CDR3 is TGTGCCAGCAGTTTATCGCCAGGGGAGAGGGGCTACACCTTC. Translated: CASSLSPGERGYTF.

The gene calls are TRBV30 and TRBJ2-1; D unresolved. Germline V CDR1 and CDR2: GTSNPN, SVGIG (reference sequence). Trimming stripped 3 bases from V and 0 bases from J, with 12 bases between. The CDR3 has 15 residues. Written as DNA, the CDR3 is TGTGCCTGGAGCACGACACTAAGCTCCTACAATGAGCAGTTCTTC. Protein: CAWSTTLSSYNEQFF.

The chain recombines TRBV4-1 with TRBJ1-2; the match to TRBD1 covers 7 bases. V trimming: 3 bases; J trimming: 4 bases; junction bases outside the gene matches: 5. This CDR3 is 14 amino acids long. Germline CDR1 and CDR2: MGHRA and YSYEKL. The CDR3 region is CASSHTGTAYGYTF. Here the CDR3 DNA reads TGCGCCAGCAGCCATACGGGGACAGCCTATGGCTACACCTTC.